This T cell receptor beta chain was found in a study of PD-1 blockade in classical Hodgkin lymphoma (dated by TCRdb to 2019 to 2021). With regard to the full study: Nivolumab dosing was 3 mg/kg intravenously every 2 weeks, continuing until either disease progression or unacceptable toxicity. To define a peripheral blood immune signature of response to PD-1 blockade in classical Hodgkin lymphoma, the study combined TCR beta sequencing with CyTOF. Points the paper makes about the study in general: A significant rise by C4D1 was seen in CD4+ but not CD8+ TCR diversity (p=0.0027 vs p=0.16), with the rise being most apparent in complete responders (p=0.02). Newly diagnosed patients were reported to have lower baseline TCR diversity than healthy donors, and relapsed/refractory patients were reported to have lower baseline TCR diversity still. The study was limited to a single clinical trial cohort, and causes of repertoire differences, possibly disease activity or prior therapy, remained undefined. Diversity was lower in patients who began nivolumab less than 1 year after ASCT, so these patients were left out of later analyses to avoid confounding by immune reconstitution. Trial patients achieving complete response had baseline diversity similar to newly diagnosed patients, whereas partial responders and progressors had significantly lower diversity.

Interpreted using the paper, the time point label stands for: cycle 2 day 1 (C2D1) of nivolumab. Every trial patient had relapsed following autologous stem cell transplantation, and prior brentuximab vedotin exposure was what differed among cohorts A, B and C. A total of around 59 patients with relapsed/refractory classical Hodgkin lymphoma made up the trial cohort, and each patient's best overall response was complete response, partial response or progressive disease. Single-agent nivolumab was administered to trial patients in the multi-cohort phase II CheckMate 205 trial. Best overall response was determined by an independent review committee according to the 2007 International Working Group response criteria. PBMCs from the trial were collected at three points: immediately before nivolumab initiation (C1D1), and during therapy at cycle 2 day 1 and cycle 4 day 1. Peripheral blood was collected in 8 mL Vacutainer Cell Preparation Tubes, from which PBMCs were isolated by centrifugation and then cryopreserved.

Details on this clone: No antigen is known for it. Nothing much larger sits one base from this clone, and base qualities are not available.

The Qiagen DNeasy kit was used to extract genomic DNA from unsorted PBMCs and from the negatively selected CD4+ and CD8+ fractions. Amplification of TCR beta CDR3 regions was done by immunoSEQ multiplex PCR with primers that anneal to V and J segments. A synthetic immune receptor repertoire was used to minimize amplification bias, and any remaining bias was removed computationally after sequencing. Processing in the source paper ran as follows. Repertoire diversity was quantified as the Shannon entropy index using custom Python scripts. Unsorted, CD4+ and CD8+ repertoires were analyzed separately, except in combined analyses where CD4+ and CD8+ sequences were merged in silico. A clone counted as expanded when the clone's frequency after treatment rose at least 2-fold relative to C1D1, and clones undetected at baseline were given a pseudocount of 0.5. Clones with 0 or 1 copy at C1D1 were defined as singleton clones, while clones with 2 or more copies were defined as non-singleton clones. Clones expanded in unsorted samples were labelled as CD4+, CD8+ or unknown by matching protein sequences in sorted samples from the same patient. Diversity changes from C1D1 to C4D1 were tested in paired samples using Wilcoxon tests. Not all clones reach the TCRdb copy of this immuneACCESS table, which keeps in-frame sequences only. Checked studies attribute under half of the gap to unresolved V genes and leave the rest unexplained. D and trimming were read from the DNA, whereas the V and J calls and clone size are those reported in that table. The sample table records about 22,000 clones; 80% of these occur just once. The ten largest clonotypes hold about 17% of the sample.

The CDR3 runs 13 amino acids, cysteine and phenylalanine included. Here the CDR3 DNA is all that survives: 39 bases in frame from base 1. CDR1 and CDR2 are read off the germline V gene as ENHRY and SYGVKD. Deletion took 2 bases off V and 3 bases off J, with a span of 6 bases between the germline ends. The rearranged segments are TRBV10-3 and TRBJ2-3, with the D gene too uncertain to name. This material consisted of peripheral blood mononuclear cells (PBMCs), taken before the second cycle of nivolumab. The receptor comes from a human donor with classical Hodgkin lymphoma. The nucleotide sequence is given as TGTGCCATCAGTGAGGGTTTGACAGATACGCAGTATTTT. It encodes CAISEGLTDTQYF.